This T cell receptor beta chain was obtained from a study of T cells expressing NK-cell markers. The TCR beta cDNA came from 5'RACE template switching with UMIs. Reprocessing the 5' RACE reads, TCRdb reports a single entry for every CDR3 protein and omits DNA. This table lists about 260,000 distinct CDR3 sequences. This CDR3 spans 14 amino acids. CDR1 MNHNS and CDR2 SASEGT come from the germline V gene. Of note for this clonotype: Its antigen is unidentified.

Study outcomes and limitations: Leadership of the CD3+CD56-NKG2C+ fraction also belonged to these clonotypes in several donors. Dominant NKG2C+ clonotypes made up roughly 1.0-8% of CD8+ T cells in more than 5 donors.

Sequenced sample: blood T cells: a sorted CD56 or NKG2C T cell subset, CD4+ or CD8+ T cells, or bulk PBMC T cells (not recorded which). This chain links TRBV6-1 with TRBJ2-5; TCRdb names TRBD1, which stays unverified in the absence of DNA. This clonotype originated in a woman between 18 and 70 years old in good health. This CDR3 reads CASSPNAGGETQYF.